This T cell receptor (beta chain) was found in a study of T-cell memory formation after mild COVID-19. V gave up 3 bases and J gave up 2 bases, with 8 bases separating them. Germline CDR1 is SGHRS and CDR2 is YFSETQ. This CDR3 comprises 13 residues. One entry per CDR3 protein results from TCRdb running MiXCR on the 5' RACE reads. The table has roughly 160,000 distinct CDR3 sequences, 10% to 15% seen once. This clonotype was recorded at least ten times. This rearrangement joins TRBV5-1 to TRBJ2-5, with no clear D. This sequence was found in a man younger than 35 who had mild COVID-19 (a few samples of this study predate the infection). Cell type and time point are not known. The sample was PBMCs or a T cell subset sorted from them (not recorded which). The CDR3 bases are TGCGCCAGCAGCTCTGGGCAGCAAGAGACCCAGTACTTC. It translates to CASSSGQQETQYF.